Below, 23 T cell receptor beta chains from the same sample are listed, as sequenced in a study of shared clonotypes between healthy human individuals. CD45RO negativity and positive selection for CCR7 defined naive CD8 cells, a population that excluded terminally differentiated effector memory CD45RA+ cells. Repertoires were generated with immunoSEQ multiplex PCR, while TCRdb's copy carries only in-frame clones and drops some. The table lists more than 550,000 clones, roughly 94% of them singletons. The sample consisted of naive CD8+ T cells sorted from blood. The receptors here all came from a man younger than 45 in good health.

The chain carries TRBV7-8 and TRBJ1-3; the D is unclear. The ends were cut back, 0 bases at V and 0 bases at J, with 6 bases in the middle. This CDR3 spans 15 amino acids. From germline, CDR1 is SGHVS and CDR2 FQNEAQ. CDR3 amino acids: CASSLAYSSGNTIYF. The CDR3 DNA is TGTGCCAGCAGCTTAGCGTATTCCTCTGGAAACACCATATATTTT.

The V gene is TRBV6-5, the J gene TRBJ2-7; tentative D call: TRBD1 (6 bases). Germline CDR1 and CDR2: MNHEY and SVGAGI. V gave up 2 bases and J gave up 1 base, with 9 bases separating them. The CDR3 is 14 amino acids. The chain's CDR3 is CASSYRGHSYEQYF. The CDR3 bases are TGTGCCAGCAGTTACCGGGGACATTCCTACGAGCAGTACTTC.

The DNA of the CDR3 is TGTGCCAGCAGTACGAGAGGAACTAGTTTCACAGATACGCAGTATTTT. It yields the protein CASSTRGTSFTDTQYF. The rearrangement joins TRBV2 to TRBJ2-3; perhaps TRBD2 as D (5 bases). Deletions cut 5 bases from V and 2 bases from J, with 17 bases between. CDR3 length: 16 amino acids. The germline CDR1 and CDR2 sequences are SNHLY and FYNNEI.

The chain uses TRBV5-6 and TRBJ2-7; D is unclear. Germline assignment: CDR1 SGHDT and CDR2 YYEEEE. This CDR3 has 14 residues. Between the trimmed V and J ends, which lost 3 bases and 0 bases, there was a span of 10 bases. CDR3 protein: CASSYYSYSYEQYF. The CDR3, as DNA: TGTGCCAGCAGCTACTACTCGTACTCCTACGAGCAGTACTTC.

The V and J genes are TRBV27 and TRBJ2-1, with D perhaps TRBD1 (6 bases). The V and J ends lost 4 bases and 0 bases respectively, with 16 bases between them. Germline V gene lookup returns CDR1 MNHEY and CDR2 SMNVEV (reference sequence). This CDR3 is built from 17 residues. The CDR3 loop is CASSSILGGSSYNEQFF. The DNA of the CDR3 is TGTGCCAGCAGTTCCATCCTAGGGGGTAGCTCCTACAATGAGCAGTTCTTC.

The rearrangement joins TRBV5-6 to TRBJ2-7; D possibly corresponds to TRBD2 (6 bases). Germline V gene data show CDR1 as SGHDT and CDR2 as YYEEEE. CDR3 length equals 15 residues. Between the trimmed V and J ends, which lost 2 bases and 5 bases, there was a span of 17 bases. The CDR3 region has the DNA TGTGCCAGCAGCTTAGGGCCCGGGACTGCCAACGAGCAGTACTTC. It codes for CASSLGPGTANEQYF.

This clone has only a few counts. The chain recombines TRBV29-1 with TRBJ2-1; 8 nucleotides agree with TRBD2. This CDR3 comprises 13 residues. V lost 1 base and J lost 10; bases outside the gene matches: 6. Germline assignment: CDR1 SQVTM and CDR2 ANQGSEA. CDR3 protein: CSVEARGGREQFF. CDR3 sequence (DNA): TGCAGCGTTGAAGCCCGTGGCGGGAGGGAGCAGTTCTTC.

The gene calls are TRBV21-1 and TRBJ2-3; the table's D call TRBD2 went unverified against the DNA. TRBV21-1 constitutes a pseudogene. This CDR3 region has 17 residues. DNA of the CDR3: TGTGCCAGCAGCAAAGTGGCTAGCGGGGACGGCACAGATACGCAGTATTTT. It yields the protein CASSKVASGDGTDTQYF.

This sequence joins TRBV28 and TRBJ2-2; TRBD2 is a possible D gene (6 bases). Germline loops: CDR1 MDHEN, CDR2 SYDVKM. CDR3 length equals 13 residues. V shed 3 bases and J shed 7 bases, with 9 bases lying between them. CDR3 residues: CASSFRRGGELFF. In DNA, the CDR3 is TGTGCCAGCAGTTTCCGGCGGGGCGGGGAGCTGTTTTTT. Looking up the rest from reference TRBV28 and TRBJ2-2 gives the full variable domain: DVKVTQSSRYLVKRTGEKVFLECVQDMDHENMFWYRQDPGLGLRLIYFSYDVKMKEKGDIPEGYSVSREKKERFSLILESASTNQTSMYLCASSFRRGGELFFGEGSRLTVL.

The chain joins TRBV27 to TRBJ2-5; the match to TRBD2 covers 15 bases. The length of the CDR3 is 18 residues. The germline V gene encodes CDR1 MNHEY and CDR2 SMNVEV (reference sequence). The trim removed 3 bases at V and 2 bases at J, leaving 7 bases unmatched. The CDR3 DNA follows: TGTGCCAGCAGTTTCCGGGGACTAGCGGGAGGAGCACAAGAGACCCAGTACTTC. Translation: CASSFRGLAGGAQETQYF.

The chain recombines TRBV6-5 with TRBJ2-2; D gene ambiguous. CDR1 and CDR2 from the germline V gene are MNHEY and SVGAGI. V was clipped by 5 bases and J by 4 bases, with 11 bases between them. The CDR3 has 14 amino acids. The CDR3 reads CASSLGMGTGELFF. The CDR3, as DNA: TGTGCCAGCAGTCTGGGTATGGGCACCGGGGAGCTGTTTTTT.

The chain employs TRBV5-1 and TRBJ1-1; possibly TRBD1 for D (5 bases). Germline lookup yields CDR1 SGHRS and CDR2 YFSETQ. V was clipped by 1 base and J by 3 bases, with 16 bases between them. The CDR3 runs 16 residues. In nucleotides, the CDR3 is TGCGCCAGCAGCTTGTTAAGTTCAGGGATCGACACTGAAGCTTTCTTT. The encoded protein is CASSLLSSGIDTEAFF.

V usage is TRBV6-5 and J usage is TRBJ1-3; 7 nucleotides agree with TRBD1. The CDR3 extends over 14 amino acids. The V gene's germline CDR1 is MNHEY and CDR2 SVGAGI. Germline trimming cut 8 bases from V and 1 base from J; bases unmatched to any gene: 5. This CDR3 is CASHRGDSGNTIYF. In nucleotides, the CDR3 is TGTGCCAGCCACAGGGGTGATTCTGGAAACACCATATATTTT.

The genes are TRBV5-8 and TRBJ1-2; 7 bases map to TRBD1. CDR3 length: 17 residues. Losses at the gene ends were 1 base for V and 2 bases for J; bases not matched to a gene: 11. Germline CDR1 reads SGHTS; CDR2 reads YDEGEE. CDR3 amino acids: CASSLFPTGAVNYGYTF. DNA of the CDR3: TGTGCCAGCAGCTTGTTTCCAACAGGGGCCGTCAACTATGGCTACACCTTC.

The rearrangement joins TRBV11-3 to TRBJ2-1; TRBD1 agrees at 7 bases. Germline CDR1 SGHNT, CDR2 YENEEA. The CDR3 has 13 amino acids. V dropped 5 bases and J dropped 9; count of bases not matched to a gene: 7. The CDR3 region is CASSVTGVSEQFF. CDR3 DNA: TGTGCCAGCAGCGTCACAGGGGTGAGTGAGCAGTTCTTC.

The chain links TRBV5-4 to TRBJ1-1; D remains ambiguous. CDR1 is SGHNT and CDR2 is YYREEE in the germline V gene (reference sequence). This CDR3 has 19 amino acids. Trimming left V 4 bases short and J 5 bases short, with 30 bases between. The CDR3 protein is CASSPELRAVPGGGTEAFF. CDR3 nucleotide sequence: TGTGCCAGCAGCCCGGAGTTAAGGGCCGTCCCTGGCGGCGGGACTGAAGCTTTCTTT. The full variable domain, completed using reference TRBV5-4 and TRBJ1-1, is ETGVTQSPTHLIKTRGQQVTLRCSSQSGHNTVSWYQQALGQGPQFIFQYYREEENGRGNFPPRFSGLQFPNYSSELNVNALELDDSALYLCASSPELRAVPGGGTEAFFGQGTRLTVV.

This clone was picked up one time. The V and J genes are TRBV27 and TRBJ2-5; TRBD1 or TRBD2 may be the D gene (5 bases each). With the DNA end fitting TRBJ2-7 better, the J assignment may be wrong. CDR1 and CDR2 (germline): MNHEY, SMNVEV (reference sequence). This CDR3 comprises 16 residues. The DNA for the CDR3 is TGTGCCAGCAGTTTAGACGCGATTGGGACGTCCTACGAGCAGTACTTC. Translating it yields CASSLDAIGTSYEQYF.

The chain is built from TRBV29-1 and TRBJ1-2; TRBD1 matches at 8 bases. Trimming took 8 bases from V and 2 from J; bases not matched to a gene: 7. The CDR3 length is 13 residues. CDR1 SQVTM and CDR2 ANQGSEA come from the germline V gene. This chain's CDR3 is CSIMGQDNYGYTF. CDR3 coding DNA: TGCAGCATAATGGGACAGGACAACTATGGCTACACCTTC.

V and J are TRBV29-1 and TRBJ2-2; D call uncertain. There are 13 residues in the CDR3. The V end was cut by 5 bases, the J end by 0 bases, with 7 bases between. Germline assignment: CDR1 SQVTM and CDR2 ANQGSEA. The CDR3, as DNA: TGCAGCGTTTCCACAGCGAACACCGGGGAGCTGTTTTTT. Its protein is CSVSTANTGELFF.

The chain employs TRBV5-1 and TRBJ2-2; D is uncertain. Germline V gene sequence: CDR1 SGHRS, CDR2 YFSETQ. The V gene lost 1 base and the J gene lost 4 bases, with 8 bases spanning the gap. CDR3 length: 14 residues. The CDR3 bases are TGCGCCAGCAGCTTGTTTGACCGCACCGGGGAGCTGTTTTTT. It specifies CASSLFDRTGELFF.

The rearrangement uses TRBV13 and TRBJ2-5; D is unresolved. CDR1 and CDR2 (germline): PRHDT, FYEKMQ (reference sequence). Between the trimmed V and J ends, which lost 3 bases and 6 bases, there was a span of 11 bases. The CDR3 is 13 amino acids. The CDR3 reads CASSFGTRQTQYF. The CDR3 DNA follows: TGTGCCAGCAGCTTTGGAACCCGACAGACCCAGTACTTC.

The chain recombines TRBV28 with TRBJ2-3; 11 nucleotides match TRBD2. With 5 bases clipped from V and 0 bases from J, the junction kept 4 bases outside the gene matches. Germline values: CDR1 MDHEN, CDR2 SYDVKM. CDR3 size: 16 residues. The CDR3 loop is CASSEPSGRSTDTQYF. The CDR3, as DNA: TGTGCCAGCAGTGAGCCTAGCGGGAGGAGCACAGATACGCAGTATTTT. Full variable domain (missing parts from reference TRBV28 and TRBJ2-3): DVKVTQSSRYLVKRTGEKVFLECVQDMDHENMFWYRQDPGLGLRLIYFSYDVKMKEKGDIPEGYSVSREKKERFSLILESASTNQTSMYLCASSEPSGRSTDTQYFGPGTRLTVL.

This clone was counted a single time. CDR3 region: CASSSYLGREGDTQYF. The DNA for the CDR3 is TGTGCCAGCAGCTCTTACTTGGGGAGAGAGGGAGATACGCAGTATTTT. The V call is TRBV14, the J call TRBJ2-3; a possible D gene is TRBD2 (5 bases). The CDR3 is 16 amino acids. Germline assignment: CDR1 SGHDN and CDR2 FVKESK. Between the trimmed V and J ends, which lost 5 bases and 5 bases, there was a span of 20 bases. Full variable domain (remainder filled in from reference TRBV14 and TRBJ2-3): EAGVTQFPSHSVIEKGQTVTLRCDPISGHDNLYWYRRVMGKEIKFLLHFVKESKQDESGMPNNRFLAERTGGTYSTLKVQPAELEDSGVYFCASSSYLGREGDTQYFGPGTRLTVL.